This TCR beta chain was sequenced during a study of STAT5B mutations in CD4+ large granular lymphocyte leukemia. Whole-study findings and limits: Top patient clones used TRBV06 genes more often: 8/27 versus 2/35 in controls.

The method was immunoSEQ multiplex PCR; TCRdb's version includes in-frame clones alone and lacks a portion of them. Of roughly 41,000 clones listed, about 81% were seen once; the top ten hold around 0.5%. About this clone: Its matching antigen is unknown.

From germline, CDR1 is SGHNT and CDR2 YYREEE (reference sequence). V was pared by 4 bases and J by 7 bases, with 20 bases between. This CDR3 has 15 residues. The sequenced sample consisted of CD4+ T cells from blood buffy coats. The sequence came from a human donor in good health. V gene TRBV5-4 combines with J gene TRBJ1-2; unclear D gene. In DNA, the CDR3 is TGTGCCAGCAGCCCGGAGAGGGCGGGAGTGGGTGGCTACACCTTC. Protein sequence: CASSPERAGVGGYTF.